This T cell receptor (beta chain) was sequenced in a study of molecular identifiers for immune sequencing clone quantification (dated by TCRdb to 2017 to 2018). Regarding the complete study: In a replicate experiment, RNA from around 20,000 or 100,000 naive CD8 T cells was split into five aliquots, four of which were sequenced. CD8 T cells were used in a methods study to benchmark molecular-identifier clustering-based TCR repertoire sequencing (MIDCIRS) and TCR RNA copy counting. What the authors observed across the whole study: When barcode sub-clustering was left out, chimeric consensus sequences inflated TCR diversity, with chimeras reaching as high as 47%. In CMV-specific effector cells, over 99% of molecules were held by clones above 20 RNA copies, whereas under 1% of molecules were held by such clones in naive cells. Modeling estimated about 2.8 recovered TCR RNA copies per cell, compared with about 10 by digital PCR, which implies 25% to 30% capture efficiency. The naive libraries included spiked-in Jurkat TCR RNA (more than nine copies' worth), and this Jurkat TCR RNA is not part of the donor repertoire. The sizes of highly expanded clones could end up underestimated when identical TCR molecules share a barcode. Even against a background of around 900,000 naive CD8 T cells, spiked-in Jurkat TCR RNA amounting to a single cell's worth was reported to be detectable.

Regarding this clonotype: What antigen it recognizes has not been identified. No base quality values were provided; no much bigger clone lies one nucleotide off.

Trimming removed 3 bases from V and 4 bases from J, leaving 19 bases between the germline ends. The CDR3 runs 16 amino acids, cysteine and phenylalanine included. The DNA shown is the 48-base CDR3, in frame from base 1. CDR1 and CDR2, per the germline V gene, are MGHRA and YSYEKL. The library was generated by PCR. Sequenced using an Illumina HiSeq 4000. Bulk TCR libraries were made following a previously described method, with the TCR primers given in Table S5. Purification of total RNA was performed with the Qiagen AllPrep DNA/RNA kit. Before analysis, reads from multiple sequencing runs of one library were combined. In the source study's methods: Only reads with exact TCR constant sequence were kept, trimmed to 150 nt, and grouped by their 12-nt molecular barcodes. Reads inside each barcode group were sub-clustered using a 15% Levenshtein threshold, and a quality-weighted consensus sequence was constructed for each RNA molecule. Non-functional sequences were excluded, and lower-count sequences lying one edit away from another sequence were also excluded. Based on a fit of two negative binomial distributions, barcode sub-clusters having less than 20% of the maximum read count were discarded. TCRdb trimmed the raw reads at Q25, called clones with MiXCR and kept productive beta chains. Rows with one shared CDR3 protein collapse into an entry with the most common genes and DNA. The V and J calls, along with clone size, are taken from TCRdb and not from the paper's own processing. Present in this sample are about 510,000 distinct CDR3 sequences, 20% to 25% of which were seen just once. Approximately 0.84% of the sample lies in the top ten.

Libraries of naive CD8 T cells were built from about 20,000 to 1,000,000 sorted cells, with 10%, 30% or 50% of the purified RNA used. On a BD FACSAria II, naive CD8 T cells were FACS-sorted as CD8+CD4-CCR7+CD45RA+ and collected into RLT Plus buffer. To test detection sensitivity, Jurkat RNA equal to around nine TCR copies was added to samples of about 20,000-1,000,000 naive CD8 T cells. Enrichment of CD8 T cells was performed with RosetteSep CD8+ T Cell Enrichment Cocktail and Ficoll-Paque, after which ACK red cell lysis was carried out. The V and J genes are TRBV4-1 and TRBJ2-7, with TRBD2 as a weak D call on 6 bases. The TCR comes from a human donor in good health. Some libraries in this study had Jurkat cell RNA spiked in. Sequenced material: naive CD8+ T cells from blood, with Jurkat cell RNA spiked in. What this sample's cell subset or site label stands for: FACS-sorted CD8+CD4-CCR7+CD45RA+ naive T cells. The base sequence is TGCGCCAGCAGCCAGGCGGGACTGAGTTCTTGGTACGAGCAGTACTTC. Protein translation: CASSQAGLSSWYEQYF.